Each of the 29 T cell receptor beta chains below was sequenced from the same sample in a study of blood T cell repertoires in COVID-19. Clones were read by immunoSEQ multiplex PCR, and TCRdb kept only the in-frame ones, dropping some. The table has some 190,000 clones, about 88% seen once. The source material was peripheral blood. The receptor set was obtained from a man in his late teens or twenties with active or convalescent COVID-19.

This clone was seen only once. The chain employs TRBV23-1 and TRBJ2-7, with TRBD1 identical over 7 bases. TRBV23-1 carries the ORF label, with uncertain function. The CDR3 runs 18 residues. Trimming cost V 2 bases and J 1 base; bases outside gene matches: 14. DNA of the CDR3: TGCGCCAGCAGTCAAAACAGGAGTACGACAGGGTGGTCCTACGAGCAGTACTTC. This gives the protein CASSQNRSTTGWSYEQYF.

This rearrangement joins TRBV2 to TRBJ1-1; D is uncertain. The CDR3 length is 14 residues. V lost 3 bases, J lost 2 bases, and 10 bases lay in between. Germline values: CDR1 SNHLY, CDR2 FYNNEI. The chain's CDR3 is CASSDPRGNTEAFF. In DNA form, the CDR3 reads TGTGCCAGCAGTGACCCCCGGGGTAACACTGAAGCTTTCTTT. The full variable domain, its missing parts supplied by reference TRBV2 and TRBJ1-1, is EPEVTQTPSHQVTQMGQEVILRCVPISNHLYFYWYRQILGQKVEFLVSFYNNEISEKSEIFDDQFSVERPDGSNFTLKIRSTKLEDSAMYFCASSDPRGNTEAFFGQGTRLTVV.

The chain employs TRBV2 and TRBJ1-4, with a possible D match to TRBD1 (6 bases). The V and J ends lost 4 bases and 0 bases respectively, with 15 bases between them. CDR3 length: 17 amino acids. Germline CDR1 and CDR2: SNHLY and FYNNEI. The DNA of the CDR3 is TGTGCCAGCAGTGGGGACACAATAATTGCAACTAATGAAAAACTGTTTTTT. Its protein is CASSGDTIIATNEKLFF.

V is TRBV10-3 and J is TRBJ1-1, with D possibly TRBD1 on 6 matching bases. The CDR3 runs to 16 residues. The V end was cut by 5 bases, the J end by 0 bases, with 16 bases between. Looked up from germline, CDR1 is ENHRY and CDR2 is SYGVKD. The CDR3 nucleotides read TGTGCCATCAGTAACCTTAGAACAGGGATGAACACTGAAGCTTTCTTT. Its translation is CAISNLRTGMNTEAFF.

V gene TRBV4-3 combines with J gene TRBJ1-2, with 9 bases that match TRBD1. Germline CDR1 is LGHNA and CDR2 is YSLEER. This CDR3 has 17 residues. V gave up 0 bases and J gave up 4 bases; unmatched junction bases: 9. CDR3 sequence reads: CASSQDTTGGYGYGYTF. The CDR3 nucleotides read TGCGCCAGCAGCCAAGATACTACAGGGGGCTACGGCTATGGCTACACCTTC.

The rearrangement links TRBV5-1 to TRBJ2-2; 9 bases fit TRBD2. Germline loops: CDR1 SGHRS, CDR2 YFSETQ. The CDR3 loop spans 16 amino acids. Trimming at V came to 4 bases and at J to 4 bases, leaving 8 bases not matched to a gene. This chain's CDR3 is CASSLTGLARTGELFF. CDR3 nucleotides: TGCGCCAGCAGCCTAACGGGACTAGCTCGCACCGGGGAGCTGTTTTTT.

The rearrangement links TRBV9 to TRBJ1-5, with 9 bases matching TRBD1. This CDR3 spans 15 amino acids. Germline lookup yields CDR1 SGDLS and CDR2 YYNGEE. V lost 3 bases and J lost 3; bases outside the gene matches: 4. The CDR3 nucleotides are TGTGCCAGCAGCGCGGGACAGGGATTCAATCAGCCCCAGCATTTT. Translated, it gives CASSAGQGFNQPQHF.

The V gene is TRBV6-1, the J gene TRBJ1-5, with no clear D. CDR1 and CDR2 (germline): MNHNS, SASEGT. V was trimmed by 2 bases and J by 1 base, leaving 12 bases between them. CDR3 length: 16 amino acids. The CDR3 region is CASSESSAQSNQPQHF. CDR3 sequence (DNA): TGTGCCAGCAGTGAAAGTTCCGCACAGAGCAATCAGCCCCAGCATTTT.

This clone has a single count. Here the CDR3 reads CASSLRQGGAYEQYF. The DNA for the CDR3 is TGTGCCAGCAGCTTACGTCAGGGGGGAGCCTACGAGCAGTACTTC. The genes are TRBV5-8 and TRBJ2-7; possibly TRBD1 for D (7 bases). This CDR3 comprises 15 residues. CDR1 and CDR2 from the germline V gene are SGHTS and YDEGEE. Trimming cost V 2 bases and J 2 bases, with 14 bases left between them.

The rearrangement joins TRBV6-5 to TRBJ1-2; D ambiguous. The length of the CDR3 is 13 residues. With 0 bases removed from V and 5 bases from J, the gap between germline ends came to 7 bases. Germline lookup yields CDR1 MNHEY and CDR2 SVGAGI. CDR3 coding DNA: TGTGCCAGCAGTTACTCAGCCCAATATGGCTACACCTTC. It translates to CASSYSAQYGYTF.

This clone was detected once. The V call is TRBV6-5, the J call TRBJ2-3; 8 nucleotides agree with TRBD2. Unmatched junction bases numbered 0, after V lost 0 bases and J lost 1 base. The CDR3 extends over 15 amino acids. Germline V CDR1 and CDR2: MNHEY, SVGAGI. CDR3 loop: CASSYSGLGTDTQYF. As DNA, the CDR3 is TGTGCCAGCAGTTACTCGGGACTAGGCACAGATACGCAGTATTTT.

The J gene is TRBJ2-6, the V gene TRBV5-6; a possible D gene is TRBD1 (5 bases). V was pared by 4 bases and J by 4 bases, with 21 bases between. Germline CDR1 and CDR2: SGHDT and YYEEEE. This CDR3 has 18 residues. DNA for the CDR3: TGTGCCAGCAGCCCCAAAGAATCGAGCAGGGCCGGGGCCAACGTCCTGACTTTC. Amino acid sequence: CASSPKESSRAGANVLTF.

This rearrangement joins TRBV15 to TRBJ1-1; TRBD1 matches 7 bases. The length of the CDR3 is 14 residues. V lost 8 bases to trimming and J lost 0 bases; unmatched junction nucleotides: 6. In germline, CDR1 is LNHNV, CDR2 YYDKDF (reference sequence). The CDR3 protein is CATSGQMMNTEAFF. CDR3 in DNA: TGTGCCACCTCGGGACAGATGATGAACACTGAAGCTTTCTTT.

The rearrangement links TRBV29-1 to TRBJ1-1, with a weak D call TRBD1 (5 bases). V was cut by 4 bases and J by 0 bases, with 9 bases left in between. Germline V lookup: CDR1 SQVTM, CDR2 ANQGSEA. CDR3 size: 13 residues. DNA for the CDR3: TGCAGCGTTGCCGCAGGGTTGAACACTGAAGCTTTCTTT. This encodes CSVAAGLNTEAFF.

This clone was seen a single time. This sequence joins TRBV7-8 and TRBJ1-2, with D perhaps matching TRBD1 (5 bases). The CDR3 contains 14 residues. V was trimmed by 1 base and J by 5 bases, leaving 11 bases between them. Germline V gene lookup returns CDR1 SGHVS and CDR2 FQNEAQ. Written as DNA, the CDR3 is TGTGCCAGCAGCTTAGATCGGGGGAAGTATGGCTACACCTTC. As protein: CASSLDRGKYGYTF.

The chain couples TRBV5-1 to TRBJ1-4, with 8 bases matching TRBD1. The CDR3 extends over 17 amino acids. V was clipped by 0 bases and J by 3 bases; unmatched bases: 7. The germline gives CDR1 SGHRS, CDR2 YFSETQ. CDR3: CASSLDRGAPANEKLFF. The CDR3 DNA reads as TGCGCCAGCAGCTTGGACAGGGGGGCGCCGGCTAATGAAAAACTGTTTTTT.

For this clone: One junction end disagrees with the germline gene, perhaps due to a read error. This chain links TRBV2 with TRBJ2-3, with a weak D call TRBD2 (6 bases). Germline lookup yields CDR1 SNHLY and CDR2 FYNNEI. The CDR3 covers 14 residues. This CDR3 reads CASSEETRDFQQYF. CDR3 DNA: TGTGCCAGCAGCGAAGAAACACGGGACTTCCAACAGTATTTT. Drawing the rest from reference TRBV2 and TRBJ2-3, the complete variable domain is EPEVTQTPSHQVTQMGQEVILRCVPISNHLYFYWYRQILGQKVEFLVSFYNNEISEKSEIFDDQFSVERPDGSNFTLKIRSTKLEDSAMYFCASSEETRDFQQYFGPGTRLTVL.

The gene calls are TRBV6-4 and TRBJ2-2; 7 positions agree with TRBD2. Losses at the gene ends were 2 bases for V and 0 bases for J; bases not matched to a gene: 0. Per the germline V gene, CDR1 is MRHNA and CDR2 is SNTAGT. The CDR3 length is 15 residues. This CDR3 is CASSDGLANTGELFF. For the CDR3, the DNA is TGTGCCAGCAGTGACGGACTAGCGAACACCGGGGAGCTGTTTTTT.

The chain combines TRBV4-1 with TRBJ1-2; D is undetermined. CDR3 length equals 14 residues. Germline V gives CDR1 MGHRA, CDR2 YSYEKL. V was pared by 0 bases and J by 4 bases, with 9 bases between. CDR3 DNA sequence: TGCGCCAGCAGCCAAGATTCGCGGATCTATGGCTACACCTTC. As protein: CASSQDSRIYGYTF.

This clone has a handful of counts. V is TRBV25-1 and J is TRBJ1-2; D may be TRBD1 (5 bases). The germline V gene has CDR1 MGHDK and CDR2 SYGVNS. There are 13 residues in the CDR3. With 2 bases removed from V and 2 bases from J, the gap between germline ends came to 6 bases. Here the CDR3 reads CASSEPGNYGYTF. In DNA form, the CDR3 reads TGTGCCAGCAGTGAACCAGGGAACTATGGCTACACCTTC.

The J gene is TRBJ2-1, the V gene TRBV27; the D is unclear. There are 16 residues in the CDR3. Germline CDR1 and CDR2: MNHEY and SMNVEV (reference sequence). The V end lost 4 bases, the J end lost 3 bases, and 16 bases lay between the germline ends. The CDR3 here is CASSSPEGALYNEQFF. In nucleotides, the CDR3 is TGTGCCAGCAGTTCCCCCGAAGGAGCTCTCTACAATGAGCAGTTCTTC.

The V call is TRBV27, the J call TRBJ2-7, with 14 bases that match TRBD2. CDR3 length equals 15 residues. The ends lost 6 bases at V and 3 bases at J; junction bases unmatched: 4. CDR1 and CDR2 (germline): MNHEY, SMNVEV (reference sequence). CDR3: CASRGTSGSVYEQYF. CDR3 DNA sequence: TGTGCCAGCAGGGGGACTAGCGGGAGTGTCTACGAGCAGTACTTC.

The chain is built from TRBV30 and TRBJ1-4; D might be TRBD1 (5 bases). The ends were cut back, 7 bases at V and 13 bases at J, with 22 bases in the middle. Germline loops: CDR1 GTSNPN, CDR2 SVGIG (reference sequence). This CDR3 has 13 residues. The CDR3 region has the DNA TGTGCCTCGAGGCGAGACGGGGGATTGGGACTGTTTTTT. Amino acids: CASRRDGGLGLFF.

The J gene is TRBJ2-3, the V gene TRBV19; 10 bases are a match to TRBD2. CDR3 length equals 16 residues. CDR1 and CDR2 from the germline V gene are LNHDA and SQIVND (reference sequence). V lost 5 bases to trimming and J lost 9 bases; unmatched junction nucleotides: 14. The CDR3 spells CASSDRLAGAQGTQYF. Here the CDR3 DNA reads TGTGCCAGTAGTGACCGGCTAGCGGGGGCTCAGGGGACGCAGTATTTT.

The chain employs TRBV11-2 and TRBJ2-1; the match to TRBD2 covers 8 bases. In germline, CDR1 is SGHAT, CDR2 FQNNGV. V shed 3 bases, J shed 9 bases, and the junction held 10 bases outside the gene matches. The CDR3 totals 15 residues. The CDR3 nucleotides are TGTGCCAGCAGCTTGTTGGCGGGAGGAGGTCGTGAGCAGTTCTTC. This gives the protein CASSLLAGGGREQFF.

This clone was seen once. This rearrangement joins TRBV9 to TRBJ2-7, with TRBD1 matching 8 bases. CDR1 is SGDLS, CDR2 YYNGEE, per germline. V shed 0 bases and J 1 base; nucleotides not matched to a gene: 15. This CDR3 contains 19 residues. CDR3 protein: CASSVGEGAGGGLSYEQYF. For the CDR3, the DNA is TGTGCCAGCAGCGTAGGAGAAGGGGCAGGGGGCGGTTTGTCCTACGAGCAGTACTTC.

The chain joins TRBV11-2 to TRBJ1-1, with a possible D match to TRBD1 (5 bases). Trimming shortened V by 6 bases and J by 8 bases, and 22 bases separated the two germline ends. The CDR3 length is 15 residues. The V gene's germline CDR1 is SGHAT and CDR2 FQNNGV. The CDR3 DNA reads TGTGCCAGCAGGGAGGGGACGGACCTTCTCGGGGAAGCTTTCTTT. This translates into CASREGTDLLGEAFF.

This clone was detected ten times or more. The gene calls are TRBV19 and TRBJ1-2; 9 bases are a match to TRBD1. V shed 3 bases, J shed 7 bases, and the junction held 6 bases outside the gene matches. Germline CDR1 reads LNHDA; CDR2 reads SQIVND (reference sequence). The CDR3 spans 14 residues. This CDR3 reads CASSIDGTGFGYTF. The CDR3 nucleotides read TGTGCCAGTAGTATCGATGGGACAGGGTTTGGCTACACCTTC.

Concerning this clone itself: At one end the junction does not follow the germline gene, possibly because of a read error. V gene TRBV29-1 combines with J gene TRBJ1-4; D gene ambiguous. The CDR3 loop spans 14 amino acids. The germline V gene encodes CDR1 SQVTM and CDR2 ANQGSEA. The CDR3 protein is CSVEGWGANEKLFF. DNA for the CDR3: TGCAGCGTAGAAGGTTGGGGAGCTAATGAAAAACTGTTTTTT.